Below are 15 T cell receptor beta chains sequenced from a single sample in a study of neurological immune-mediated disorders. Each CDR3 protein is one row after TCRdb ran MiXCR on the 5' RACE reads. This table holds about 14,000 distinct CDR3 sequences, less than 15% found once. Sequences were obtained from CD8+ T cells from blood. These receptors came from a female donor with HTLV-1-associated myelopathy (HAM/TSP).

There are many counts of this clonotype. The V gene is TRBV4-1, the J gene TRBJ1-5; D not certain. The CDR3 loop spans 15 amino acids. Trimming pared 0 bases from V and 4 bases from J, leaving 10 bases between. CDR1 is MGHRA, CDR2 YSYEKL, per germline. The CDR3 is CASSQDRAGNQPQHF. The CDR3 nucleotides read TGCGCCAGCAGCCAAGATAGGGCGGGTAATCAGCCCCAGCATTTT.

There are many counts of this clonotype. The rearrangement uses TRBV3-1 and TRBJ1-2; 10 nucleotides agree with TRBD1. CDR1 and CDR2 (germline): LGHDT, YNNKEL (reference sequence). Unmatched junction bases numbered 7, after V lost 0 bases and J lost 3 bases. The CDR3 extends over 17 amino acids. CDR3 amino acids: CASSQDLGQGSHYGYTF. CDR3 DNA sequence: TGTGCCAGCAGCCAAGATTTGGGACAGGGGTCGCACTATGGCTACACCTTC.

This clonotype was detected ten times or more. The rearrangement joins TRBV29-1 to TRBJ2-2, with 11 bases aligning to TRBD2. This CDR3 comprises 16 residues. Per germline, CDR1 SQVTM and CDR2 ANQGSEA. V lost 2 bases and J lost 7; bases outside the gene matches: 9. The CDR3 DNA sequence: TGCAGCGTTGAAACGGCGACTAGCGGGAAGGACGGGGAGCTGTTTTTT. Translated, it gives CSVETATSGKDGELFF.

This clonotype occurred many times. The chain recombines TRBV5-7 with TRBJ1-2; D unclear. TRBV5-7 counts as an open reading frame of uncertain function. The germline V and J ends were trimmed by 3 bases and 8 bases, with 8 bases remaining between them. The CDR3 covers 11 residues. The CDR3 spells CASSSVQGYTF. For the CDR3, the DNA is TGTGCCAGCAGCTCGGTGCAGGGCTACACCTTC.

In its sample, this clonotype was seen a few times. A clone one base away is much larger, so this may be a read error. This chain joins TRBV12-3 or TRBV12-4 and TRBJ1-5; D not certain. This CDR3 spans 12 amino acids. The ends were cut back, 3 bases at V and 12 bases at J, with 12 bases in the middle. The CDR3 coding sequence is TGTGCCAGCAGTTTCTCCCCCAGTTACCAGCATTTT. Translated: CASSFSPSYQHF.

This clonotype was found many times. The rearrangement uses TRBV4-1 and TRBJ1-3, with 8 bases aligning to TRBD1. This CDR3 comprises 17 residues. Trimming took 0 bases from V and 3 from J; bases not matched to a gene: 7. CDR1 and CDR2 (germline): MGHRA, YSYEKL. CDR3 amino acids: CASSQDRSGTGGNTIYF. CDR3 in DNA: TGCGCCAGCAGCCAAGATCGGTCCGGGACAGGTGGAAACACCATATATTTT.

This clonotype was seen at least ten times. The chain carries TRBV7-9 and TRBJ2-1, with D possibly being TRBD2 (8 bases). Germline lookup yields CDR1 SEHNR and CDR2 FQNEAQ (reference sequence). The CDR3 loop spans 17 amino acids. Trimming cost V 0 bases and J 9 bases, with 21 bases left between them. CDR3 loop: CASSLAQREYRGSEQFF. The CDR3 coding sequence is TGTGCCAGCAGCTTAGCCCAGCGGGAGTACAGGGGTAGTGAGCAGTTCTTC.

This clonotype turned up a few times. The genes are TRBV6-2 or TRBV6-3 and TRBJ2-3, with TRBD2 matching 9 bases. This CDR3 has 17 amino acids. Germline trimming cut 0 bases from V and 8 bases from J; bases unmatched to any gene: 12. The germline CDR1 and CDR2 sequences are MNHEY and SVGEGT. This CDR3 reads CASSYSPGLAQGGTQYF. The CDR3 nucleotides read TGTGCCAGCAGTTACTCGCCGGGACTAGCCCAGGGCGGTACGCAGTATTTT.

The table lists this clonotype with many counts. The chain joins TRBV4-1 to TRBJ1-5; no definite D call. The CDR3 length is 17 residues. Germline loops: CDR1 MGHRA, CDR2 YSYEKL. V lost 2 bases and J lost 2, with 16 bases in between. CDR3 DNA: TGCGCCAGCAGCCAACCGAATGGGGAGGGCGGCAATCAGCCCCAGCATTTT. Translating it yields CASSQPNGEGGNQPQHF.

There are many counts of this clonotype. The chain is built from TRBV3-1 and TRBJ2-3; TRBD2 matches at 8 bases. V shed 3 bases, J shed 1 base, and the junction held 3 bases outside the gene matches. The CDR3 sequence is 15 residues long. Germline-derived CDR1 and CDR2 are LGHDT and YNNKEL (reference sequence). CDR3 in DNA: TGTGCCAGCAGCCAGCCAGCGGGAGGCACAGATACGCAGTATTTT. Its protein product is CASSQPAGGTDTQYF.

Here the CDR3 reads CASSSGLAGSQSSYNEQFF. CDR3 DNA: TGTGCCAGCAGCTCGGGACTAGCGGGGTCTCAAAGCTCCTACAATGAGCAGTTCTTC. This sequence joins TRBV7-8 and TRBJ2-1; TRBD2 agrees at 13 bases. J lost 0 bases, V lost 4 bases, and 9 bases had no gene match. Germline CDR1 is SGHVS and CDR2 is FQNEAQ. The CDR3 consists of 19 residues.

With regard to this clonotype: Since a much larger clone is just one base distant, this may be a read error. The chain is built from TRBV11-2 and TRBJ2-2; TRBD2 is a possible D gene (5 bases). This CDR3 region has 12 residues. CDR1 is SGHAT, CDR2 FQNNGV, per germline. The V end lost 7 bases, the J end lost 10 bases, and 13 bases lay between the germline ends. The CDR3 is CASTRHREELFF. The CDR3 region has the DNA TGTGCCAGCACCAGACACCGGGAGGAGCTGTTTTTT.

This clonotype was detected ten times or more. The V call is TRBV5-1, the J call TRBJ2-7; D remains ambiguous. Per the germline V gene, CDR1 is SGHRS and CDR2 is YFSETQ. This CDR3 comprises 16 residues. Trimming pared 2 bases from V and 3 bases from J, leaving 18 bases between. Here the CDR3 DNA reads TGCGCCAGCAGCTTATCTTACCTGGGAACTTTCTACGAGCAGTACTTC. Translation gives CASSLSYLGTFYEQYF.

The table lists this clonotype with many counts. V is TRBV7-6 and J is TRBJ2-3, with no clear D. The CDR3 totals 15 residues. The germline gives CDR1 SGHVS, CDR2 FNYEAQ. Trimming took off 5 bases at V and 3 bases at J, with 15 bases between the two ends. The CDR3 nucleotides read TGTGCCAGCAGCCCGGACCAGGATGGGACAGATACGCAGTATTTT. Translating it yields CASSPDQDGTDTQYF.

This clonotype was recorded many times. J is TRBJ2-7 and V is TRBV13, with TRBD2 identical over 15 bases. CDR3 length: 15 amino acids. Germline values: CDR1 PRHDT, CDR2 FYEKMQ (reference sequence). The ends lost 6 bases at V and 6 bases at J; junction bases unmatched: 6. Here the CDR3 reads CASRLGLAGGTEQYF. CDR3 coding DNA: TGTGCCAGCAGGCTGGGACTAGCGGGAGGTACCGAGCAGTACTTC. Full variable domain (remainder filled in from reference TRBV13 and TRBJ2-7): AAGVIQSPRHLIKEKRETATLKCYPIPRHDTVYWYQQGPGQDPQFLISFYEKMQSDKGSIPDRFSAQQFSDYHSELNMSSLELGDSALYFCASRLGLAGGTEQYFGPGTRLTVT.